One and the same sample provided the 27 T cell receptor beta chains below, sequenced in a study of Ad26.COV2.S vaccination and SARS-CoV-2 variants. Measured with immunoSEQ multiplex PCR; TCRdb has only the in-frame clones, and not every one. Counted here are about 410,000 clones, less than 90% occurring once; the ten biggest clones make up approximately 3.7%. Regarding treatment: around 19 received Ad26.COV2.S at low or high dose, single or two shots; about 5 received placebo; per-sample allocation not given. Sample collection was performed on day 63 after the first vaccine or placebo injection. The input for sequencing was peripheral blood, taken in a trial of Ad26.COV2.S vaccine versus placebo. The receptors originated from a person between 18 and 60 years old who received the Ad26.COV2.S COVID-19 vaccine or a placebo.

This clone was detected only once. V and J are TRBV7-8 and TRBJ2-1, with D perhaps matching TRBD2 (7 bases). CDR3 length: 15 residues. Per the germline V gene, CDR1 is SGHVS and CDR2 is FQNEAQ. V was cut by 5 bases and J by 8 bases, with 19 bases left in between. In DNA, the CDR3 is TGTGCCAGCAGCCGCGGTTGGGGGGGCGTCGATGAGCAGTTCTTC. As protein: CASSRGWGGVDEQFF.

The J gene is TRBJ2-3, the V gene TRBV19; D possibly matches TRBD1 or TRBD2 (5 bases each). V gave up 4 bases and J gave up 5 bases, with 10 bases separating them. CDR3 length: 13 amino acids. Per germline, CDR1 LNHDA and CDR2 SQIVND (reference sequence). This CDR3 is CASSTGRGDTQYF. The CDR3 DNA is TGTGCCAGTAGTACGGGACGGGGAGATACGCAGTATTTT.

CDR3 nucleotide sequence: TGTGCCAGTAGTATTGGGGACAGGGGGGAGTACAATCAGCCCCAGCATTTT. Residues: CASSIGDRGEYNQPQHF. This chain joins TRBV19 and TRBJ1-5, with TRBD1 matching 11 bases. Germline-derived CDR1 and CDR2 are LNHDA and SQIVND (reference sequence). The junction had 7 bases not matched to a gene; V was cut back by 3 bases and J by 3 bases. CDR3 size: 17 residues.

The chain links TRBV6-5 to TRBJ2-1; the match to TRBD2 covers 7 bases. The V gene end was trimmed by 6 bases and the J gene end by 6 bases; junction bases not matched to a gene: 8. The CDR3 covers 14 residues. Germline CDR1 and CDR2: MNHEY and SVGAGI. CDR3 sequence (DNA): TGTGCCAGCAGGGACGGGGGGTTTACCAATGAGCAGTTCTTC. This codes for CASRDGGFTNEQFF.

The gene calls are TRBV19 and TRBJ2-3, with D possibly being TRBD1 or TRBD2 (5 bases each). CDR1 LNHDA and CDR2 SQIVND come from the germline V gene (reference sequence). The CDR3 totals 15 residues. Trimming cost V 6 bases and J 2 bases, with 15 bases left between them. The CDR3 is CASSPIGTHTDTQYF. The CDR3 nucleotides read TGTGCCAGTAGCCCCATCGGGACGCACACAGATACGCAGTATTTT.

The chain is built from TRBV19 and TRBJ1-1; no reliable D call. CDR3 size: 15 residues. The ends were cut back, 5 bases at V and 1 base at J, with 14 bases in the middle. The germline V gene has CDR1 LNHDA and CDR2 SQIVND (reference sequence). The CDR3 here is CASSAASLGNTEAFF. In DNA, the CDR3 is TGTGCCAGTAGTGCCGCATCCTTGGGGAACACTGAAGCTTTCTTT.

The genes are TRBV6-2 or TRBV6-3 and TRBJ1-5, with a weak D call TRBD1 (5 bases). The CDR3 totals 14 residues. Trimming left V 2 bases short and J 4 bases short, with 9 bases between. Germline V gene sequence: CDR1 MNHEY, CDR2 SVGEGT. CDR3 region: CASSYGGENQPQHF. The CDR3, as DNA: TGTGCCAGCAGTTACGGGGGGGAAAATCAGCCCCAGCATTTT.

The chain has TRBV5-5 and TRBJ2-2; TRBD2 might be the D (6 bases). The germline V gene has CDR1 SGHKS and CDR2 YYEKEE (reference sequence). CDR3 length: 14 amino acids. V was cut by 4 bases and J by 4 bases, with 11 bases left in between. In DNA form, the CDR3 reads TGTGCCAGCAGCGTGAGGGGAGGCACCGGGGAGCTGTTTTTT. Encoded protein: CASSVRGGTGELFF.

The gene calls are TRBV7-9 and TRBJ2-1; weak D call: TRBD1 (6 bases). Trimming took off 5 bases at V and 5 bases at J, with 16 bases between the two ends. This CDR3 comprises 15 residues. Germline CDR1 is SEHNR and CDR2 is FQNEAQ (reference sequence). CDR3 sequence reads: CASSLGQSADNEQFF. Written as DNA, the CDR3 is TGTGCCAGCAGCCTCGGACAGTCCGCGGACAATGAGCAGTTCTTC.

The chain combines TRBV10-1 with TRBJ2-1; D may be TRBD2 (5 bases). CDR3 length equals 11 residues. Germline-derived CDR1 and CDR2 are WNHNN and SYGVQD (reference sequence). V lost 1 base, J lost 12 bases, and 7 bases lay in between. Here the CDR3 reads CASSEWTLQFF. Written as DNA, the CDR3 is TGCGCCAGCAGTGAGTGGACTTTGCAGTTCTTC.

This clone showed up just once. The CDR3 region is CASSGNPSYNEQFF. The CDR3 nucleotides read TGCGCCAGCAGTGGGAATCCTTCCTACAATGAGCAGTTCTTC. The chain carries TRBV5-1 and TRBJ2-1; no definite D call. Germline-derived CDR1 and CDR2 are SGHRS and YFSETQ. The CDR3 length is 14 residues. Trimming left V 5 bases short and J 1 base short, with 10 bases between.

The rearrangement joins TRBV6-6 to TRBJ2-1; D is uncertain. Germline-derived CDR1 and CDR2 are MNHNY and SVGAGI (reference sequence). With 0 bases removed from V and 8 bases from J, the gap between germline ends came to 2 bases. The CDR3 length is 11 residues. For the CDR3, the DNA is TGTGCCAGCAGTTACTCACATGAGCAGTTCTTC. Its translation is CASSYSHEQFF.

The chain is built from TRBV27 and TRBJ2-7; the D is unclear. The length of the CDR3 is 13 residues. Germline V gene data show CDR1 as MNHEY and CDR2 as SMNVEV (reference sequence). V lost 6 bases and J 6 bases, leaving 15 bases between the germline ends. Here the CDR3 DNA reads TGTGCCAGCAGAAAAAATCAGGTCGGCGAGCAGTACTTC. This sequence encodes CASRKNQVGEQYF.

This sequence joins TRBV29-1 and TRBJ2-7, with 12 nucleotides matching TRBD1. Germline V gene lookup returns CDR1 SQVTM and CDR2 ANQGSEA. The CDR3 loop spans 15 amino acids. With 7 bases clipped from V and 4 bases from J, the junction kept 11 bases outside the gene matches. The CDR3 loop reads CSATGRDRGRYEQYF. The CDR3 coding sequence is TGCAGCGCCACCGGCCGGGACAGGGGGCGTTACGAGCAGTACTTC.

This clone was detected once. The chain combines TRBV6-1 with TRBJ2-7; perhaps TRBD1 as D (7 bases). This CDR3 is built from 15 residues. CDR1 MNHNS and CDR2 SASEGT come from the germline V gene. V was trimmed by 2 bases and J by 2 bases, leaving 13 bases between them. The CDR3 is CASSEKTGEAYEQYF. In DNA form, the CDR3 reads TGTGCCAGCAGTGAAAAAACAGGGGAGGCCTACGAGCAGTACTTC.

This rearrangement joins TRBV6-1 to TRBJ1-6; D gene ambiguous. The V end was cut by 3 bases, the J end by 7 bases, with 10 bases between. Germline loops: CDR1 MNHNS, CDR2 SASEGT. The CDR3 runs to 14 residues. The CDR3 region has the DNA TGTGCCAGCAGTGACCGGGAGAAGAATTCACCCCTCCACTTT. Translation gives CASSDREKNSPLHF.

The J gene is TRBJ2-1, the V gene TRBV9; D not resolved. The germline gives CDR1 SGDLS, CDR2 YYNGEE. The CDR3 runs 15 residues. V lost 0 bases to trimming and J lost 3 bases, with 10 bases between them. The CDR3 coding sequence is TGTGCCAGCAGCGTAGATATAGGGCTCTACAATGAGCAGTTCTTC. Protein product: CASSVDIGLYNEQFF.

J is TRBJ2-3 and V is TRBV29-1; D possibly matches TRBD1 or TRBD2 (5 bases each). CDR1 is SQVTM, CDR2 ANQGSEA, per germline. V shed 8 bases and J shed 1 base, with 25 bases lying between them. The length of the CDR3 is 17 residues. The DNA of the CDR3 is TGCAGCTCCTTGCTGGCCGGGACGCCAGTGGGCACAGATACGCAGTATTTT. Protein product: CSSLLAGTPVGTDTQYF.

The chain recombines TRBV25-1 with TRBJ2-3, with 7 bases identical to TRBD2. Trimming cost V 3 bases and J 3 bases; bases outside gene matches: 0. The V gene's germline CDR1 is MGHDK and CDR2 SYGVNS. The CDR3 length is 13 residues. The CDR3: CASSDGGTDTQYF. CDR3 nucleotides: TGTGCCAGCAGTGACGGGGGGACAGATACGCAGTATTTT.

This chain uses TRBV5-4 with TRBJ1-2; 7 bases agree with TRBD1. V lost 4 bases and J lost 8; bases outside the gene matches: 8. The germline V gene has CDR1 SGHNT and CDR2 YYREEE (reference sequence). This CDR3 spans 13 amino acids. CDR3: CASSATGEEGYTF. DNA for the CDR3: TGTGCCAGCAGCGCTACAGGGGAAGAGGGCTACACCTTC.

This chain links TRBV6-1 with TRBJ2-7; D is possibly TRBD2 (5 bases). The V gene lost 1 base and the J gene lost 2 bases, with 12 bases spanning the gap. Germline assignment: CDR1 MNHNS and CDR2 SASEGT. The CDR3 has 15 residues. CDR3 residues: CASSEGGFRAYEQYF. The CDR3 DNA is TGTGCCAGCAGTGAAGGAGGGTTTCGAGCCTACGAGCAGTACTTC.

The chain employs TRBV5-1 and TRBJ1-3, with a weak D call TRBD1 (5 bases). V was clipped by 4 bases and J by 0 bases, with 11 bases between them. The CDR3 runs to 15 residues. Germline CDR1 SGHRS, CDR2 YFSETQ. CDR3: CASSVDGTSGNTIYF. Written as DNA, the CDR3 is TGCGCCAGCAGCGTCGACGGGACCTCTGGAAACACCATATATTTT.

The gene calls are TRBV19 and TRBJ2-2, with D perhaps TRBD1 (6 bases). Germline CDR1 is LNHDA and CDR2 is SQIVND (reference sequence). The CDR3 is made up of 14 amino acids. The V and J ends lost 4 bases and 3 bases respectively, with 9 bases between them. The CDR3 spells CASSRQVDTGELFF. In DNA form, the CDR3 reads TGTGCCAGTAGTAGACAGGTCGACACCGGGGAGCTGTTTTTT.

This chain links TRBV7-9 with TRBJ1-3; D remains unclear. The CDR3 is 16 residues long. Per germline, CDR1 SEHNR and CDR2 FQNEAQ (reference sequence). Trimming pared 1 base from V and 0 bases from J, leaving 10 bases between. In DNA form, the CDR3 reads TGTGCCAGCAGCTTAGGCCCCCAGCCCTCTGGAAACACCATATATTTT. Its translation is CASSLGPQPSGNTIYF.

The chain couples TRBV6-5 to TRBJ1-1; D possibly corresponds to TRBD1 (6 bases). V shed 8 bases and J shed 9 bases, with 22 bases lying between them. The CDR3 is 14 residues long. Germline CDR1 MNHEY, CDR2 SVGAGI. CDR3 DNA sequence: TGTGCCAGCGACCAGAGGACAGTCCAATCCAAAGCTTTCTTT. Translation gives CASDQRTVQSKAFF.

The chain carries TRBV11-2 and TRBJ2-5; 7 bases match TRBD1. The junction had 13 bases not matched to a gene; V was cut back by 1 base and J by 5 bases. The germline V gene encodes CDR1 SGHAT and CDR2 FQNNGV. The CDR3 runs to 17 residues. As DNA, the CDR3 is TGTGCCAGCAGCTTAGGAATACAGGACAGGATGAGGGAGACCCAGTACTTC. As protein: CASSLGIQDRMRETQYF.

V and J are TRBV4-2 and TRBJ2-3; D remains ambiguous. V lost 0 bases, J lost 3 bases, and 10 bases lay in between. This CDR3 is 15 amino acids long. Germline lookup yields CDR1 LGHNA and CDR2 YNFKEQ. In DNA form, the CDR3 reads TGTGCCAGCAGCCAAGAGCCGGGTTCGACAGATACGCAGTATTTT. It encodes CASSQEPGSTDTQYF.